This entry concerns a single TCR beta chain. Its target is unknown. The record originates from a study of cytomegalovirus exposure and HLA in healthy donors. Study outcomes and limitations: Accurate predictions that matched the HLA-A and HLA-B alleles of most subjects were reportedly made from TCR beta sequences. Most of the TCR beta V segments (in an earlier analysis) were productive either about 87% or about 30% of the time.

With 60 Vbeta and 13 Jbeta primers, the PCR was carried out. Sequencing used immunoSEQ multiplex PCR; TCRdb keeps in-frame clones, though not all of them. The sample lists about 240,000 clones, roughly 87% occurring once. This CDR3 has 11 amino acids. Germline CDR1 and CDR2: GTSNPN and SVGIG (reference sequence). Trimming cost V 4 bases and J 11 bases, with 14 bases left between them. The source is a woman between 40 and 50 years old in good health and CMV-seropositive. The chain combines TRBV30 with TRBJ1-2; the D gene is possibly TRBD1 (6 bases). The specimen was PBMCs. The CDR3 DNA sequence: TGTGCCTGGAATAATGAGGGGACATACACCTTC. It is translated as CAWNNEGTYTF.